These 7 T cell receptor beta chains came from one sample sequenced in a study of cytomegalovirus exposure and HLA in healthy donors. The study ran its PCR with 60 Vbeta and 13 Jbeta primers. Assay: immunoSEQ multiplex PCR; the TCRdb copy retains only in-frame clones and omits some. The table lists around 160,000 clones, around 65% of them singletons. Sequencing was performed on PBMCs. The receptors originated from a woman aged 35 to 49 in good health and CMV-seropositive.

In its sample, this clone was seen a few times. The gene calls are TRBV6-6 and TRBJ1-3, with 9 positions matching TRBD1. The CDR3 spans 14 residues. The J segment lost 3 bases and the V segment lost 6 bases, leaving 3 bases of the junction unmatched. CDR1 is MNHNY, CDR2 SVGAGI, per germline (reference sequence). CDR3 protein: CASRGDRVGNTIYF. CDR3 DNA sequence: TGTGCCAGCAGGGGGGACAGGGTTGGAAACACCATATATTTT.

The sample holds one count of this clone. A read error may produce the germline difference seen at one junction end. The genes are TRBV28 and TRBJ1-2; D is ambiguous. The CDR3 has 14 amino acids. CDR1 is MDHEN and CDR2 is SYDVKM in the germline V gene. The CDR3 loop is CASSLSSIEEGYPF. CDR3 DNA sequence: TGTGCCAGCAGTTTGTCCTCGATTGAGGAGGGCTACCCCTTC.

J is TRBJ1-5 and V is TRBV27; D gene ambiguous. V dropped 4 bases and J dropped 7 bases, with 11 bases sitting between them. Germline CDR1 and CDR2: MNHEY and SMNVEV (reference sequence). The CDR3 has 13 residues. In nucleotides, the CDR3 is TGTGCCAGCAGTTCCGGGGTATGGCAGCCCCAGCATTTT. This sequence encodes CASSSGVWQPQHF.

This clone was seen once. The V and J genes are TRBV6-1 and TRBJ2-3; 8 bases agree with TRBD2. From germline, CDR1 is MNHNS and CDR2 SASEGT. J lost 7 bases, V lost 6 bases, and 3 bases had no gene match. The CDR3 is made up of 12 amino acids. The CDR3 reads CASRFSGNTQYF. The CDR3 DNA sequence: TGTGCCAGCAGGTTTAGCGGGAATACGCAGTATTTT.

The chain recombines TRBV25-1 with TRBJ2-5; 7 bases map to TRBD1. The CDR3 has 16 amino acids. V was clipped by 4 bases and J by 2 bases; unmatched bases: 10. Germline lookup yields CDR1 MGHDK and CDR2 SYGVNS. CDR3 protein: CASSGSRDSLQETQYF. The CDR3 DNA follows: TGTGCCAGCAGTGGATCCCGGGACAGCTTACAAGAGACCCAGTACTTC. The complete variable domain, with remaining parts taken from reference TRBV25-1 and TRBJ2-5, reads EADIYQTPRYLVIGTGKKITLECSQTMGHDKMYWYQQDPGMELHLIHYSYGVNSTEKGDLSSESTVSRIRTEHFPLTLESARPSHTSQYLCASSGSRDSLQETQYFGPGTRLLVL.

The chain is built from TRBV5-7 and TRBJ1-2, with 7 bases that match TRBD1. TRBV5-7 is treated as an ORF (open reading frame) with a function not yet certain. This CDR3 spans 14 amino acids. The V and J ends lost 4 bases and 4 bases, in that order; junction bases with no gene match: 7. The CDR3, as DNA: TGTGCCAGCAGCCCCCGGGACAGTCTCTATGGCTACACCTTC. It specifies CASSPRDSLYGYTF.

V usage is TRBV7-7 and J usage is TRBJ2-1; tentatively, D is TRBD1 (5 bases). CDR1 and CDR2 (germline): SSHAT, FNYEAQ (reference sequence). The CDR3 is 15 residues long. The CDR3 protein is CATPYARVPYNEQFF. In DNA, the CDR3 is TGTGCTACCCCCTATGCCAGGGTCCCCTACAATGAGCAGTTCTTC.